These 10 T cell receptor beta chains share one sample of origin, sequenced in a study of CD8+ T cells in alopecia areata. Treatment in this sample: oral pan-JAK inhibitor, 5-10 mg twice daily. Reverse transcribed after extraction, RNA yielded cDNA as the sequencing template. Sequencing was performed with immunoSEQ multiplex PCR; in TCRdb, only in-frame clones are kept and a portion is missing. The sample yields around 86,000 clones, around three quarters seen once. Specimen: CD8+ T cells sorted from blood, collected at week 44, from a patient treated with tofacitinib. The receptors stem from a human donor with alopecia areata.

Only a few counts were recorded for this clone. CDR3 loop: CAWISSTEAFF. In DNA, the CDR3 is TGTGCCTGGATATCCTCCACTGAAGCTTTCTTT. This chain joins TRBV30 and TRBJ1-1; unclear D gene. V gave up 4 bases and J gave up 4 bases, with 7 bases separating them. Germline CDR1 is GTSNPN and CDR2 is SVGIG (reference sequence). The CDR3 runs 11 residues.

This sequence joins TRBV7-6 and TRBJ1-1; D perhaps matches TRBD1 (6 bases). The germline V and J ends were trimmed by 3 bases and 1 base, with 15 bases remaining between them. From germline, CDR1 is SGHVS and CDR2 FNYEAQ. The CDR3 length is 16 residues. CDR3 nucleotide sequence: TGTGCCAGCAGCTTGTCCGGGACATCAAGGAACACTGAAGCTTTCTTT. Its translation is CASSLSGTSRNTEAFF.

CDR3 bases: TGTGCCAGCAGCCCCTATGACCTCCATTCAACTAATGAAAAACTGTTTTTT. It specifies CASSPYDLHSTNEKLFF. J is TRBJ1-4 and V is TRBV5-6; D remains unclear. The CDR3 totals 17 residues. Germline V gives CDR1 SGHDT, CDR2 YYEEEE. Trimming cost V 4 bases and J 0 bases, with 16 bases left between them.

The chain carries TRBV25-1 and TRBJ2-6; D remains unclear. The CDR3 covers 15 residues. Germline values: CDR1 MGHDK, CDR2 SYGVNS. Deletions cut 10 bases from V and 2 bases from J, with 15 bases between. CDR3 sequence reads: CATRHDSAGANVLTF. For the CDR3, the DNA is TGTGCCACCCGACACGACTCCGCTGGGGCCAACGTCCTGACTTTC.

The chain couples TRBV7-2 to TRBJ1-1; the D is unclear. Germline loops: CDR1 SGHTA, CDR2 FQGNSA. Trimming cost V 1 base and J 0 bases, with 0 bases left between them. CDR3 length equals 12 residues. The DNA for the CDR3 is TGTGCCAGCAGCTTAGTGAACACTGAAGCTTTCTTT. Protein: CASSLVNTEAFF.

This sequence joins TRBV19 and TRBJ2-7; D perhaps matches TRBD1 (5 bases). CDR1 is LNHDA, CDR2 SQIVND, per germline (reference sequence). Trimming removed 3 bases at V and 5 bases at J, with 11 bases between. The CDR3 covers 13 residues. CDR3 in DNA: TGTGCCAGTAGTATTCCAGGGCAAAACGAGCAGTACTTC. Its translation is CASSIPGQNEQYF. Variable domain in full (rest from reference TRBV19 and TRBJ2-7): DGGITQSPKYLFRKEGQNVTLSCEQNLNHDAMYWYRQDPGQGLRLIYYSQIVNDFQKGDIAEGYSVSREKKESFPLTVTSAQKNPTAFYLCASSIPGQNEQYFGPGTRLTVT.

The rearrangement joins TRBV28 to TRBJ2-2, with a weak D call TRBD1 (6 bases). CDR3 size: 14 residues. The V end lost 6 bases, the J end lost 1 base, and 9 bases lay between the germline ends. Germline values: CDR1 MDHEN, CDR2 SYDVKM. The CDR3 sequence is CASRRTENTGELFF. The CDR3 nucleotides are TGTGCCAGCAGAAGGACAGAGAACACCGGGGAGCTGTTTTTT.

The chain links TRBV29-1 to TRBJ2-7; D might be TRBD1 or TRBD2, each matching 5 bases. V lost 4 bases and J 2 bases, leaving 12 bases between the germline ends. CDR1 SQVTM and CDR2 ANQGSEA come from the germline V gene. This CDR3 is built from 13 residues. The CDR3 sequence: CSVGGGRTYEQYF. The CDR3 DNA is TGCAGCGTTGGTGGGGGTCGGACCTACGAGCAGTACTTC.

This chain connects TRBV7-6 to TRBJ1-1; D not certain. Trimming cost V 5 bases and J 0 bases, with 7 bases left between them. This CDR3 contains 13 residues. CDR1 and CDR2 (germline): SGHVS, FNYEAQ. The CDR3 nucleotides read TGTGCCAGCAGCGAAGGGATGAACACTGAAGCTTTCTTT. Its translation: CASSEGMNTEAFF.

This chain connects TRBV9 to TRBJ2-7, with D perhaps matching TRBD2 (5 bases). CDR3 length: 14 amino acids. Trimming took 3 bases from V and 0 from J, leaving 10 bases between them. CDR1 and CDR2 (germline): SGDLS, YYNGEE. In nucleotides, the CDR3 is TGTGCCAGCAGCGAAGGAGGCGACTCCTACGAGCAGTACTTC. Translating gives CASSEGGDSYEQYF.